Below, one T cell receptor (beta chain) is given with its context. Its antigen is currently unknown. The sample comes from a study of CD4+ T cells in melanoma. The study, taken as a whole, reports: Neoantigen-specific CD4+ T cells in melanoma reportedly had diverse differentiation states.

Method: immunoSEQ multiplex PCR; TCRdb's copy keeps in-frame clones and lacks some. The table has some 110,000 clones, about 90% seen once; the top ten hold roughly 3.5%. The CDR3 is made up of 15 amino acids. The V gene's germline CDR1 is KGHSH and CDR2 LQKENI. After removal of 3 bases from V and 4 bases from J, the junction contained 4 bases not matched to a gene. The TCR originated in a human donor with melanoma. The rearrangement uses TRBV18 and TRBJ1-5; 9 bases fit TRBD1. Sequences were obtained from peripheral blood. Here the CDR3 DNA reads TGTGCCAGCTCACCCGGACAGGGGACGAATCAGCCCCAGCATTTT. Translation gives CASSPGQGTNQPQHF.